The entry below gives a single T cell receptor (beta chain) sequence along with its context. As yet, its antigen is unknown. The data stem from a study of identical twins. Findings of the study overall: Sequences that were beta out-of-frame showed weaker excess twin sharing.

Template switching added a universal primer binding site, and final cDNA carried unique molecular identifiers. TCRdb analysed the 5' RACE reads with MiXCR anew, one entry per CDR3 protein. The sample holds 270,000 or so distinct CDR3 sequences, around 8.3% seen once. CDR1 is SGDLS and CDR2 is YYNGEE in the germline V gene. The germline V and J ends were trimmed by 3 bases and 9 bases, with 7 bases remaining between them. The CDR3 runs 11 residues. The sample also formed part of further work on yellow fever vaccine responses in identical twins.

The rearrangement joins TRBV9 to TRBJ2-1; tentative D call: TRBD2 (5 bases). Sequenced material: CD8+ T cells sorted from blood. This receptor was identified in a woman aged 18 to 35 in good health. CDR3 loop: CASSAAGEQFF. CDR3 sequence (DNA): TGTGCCAGCAGCGCGGCGGGTGAGCAGTTCTTC.